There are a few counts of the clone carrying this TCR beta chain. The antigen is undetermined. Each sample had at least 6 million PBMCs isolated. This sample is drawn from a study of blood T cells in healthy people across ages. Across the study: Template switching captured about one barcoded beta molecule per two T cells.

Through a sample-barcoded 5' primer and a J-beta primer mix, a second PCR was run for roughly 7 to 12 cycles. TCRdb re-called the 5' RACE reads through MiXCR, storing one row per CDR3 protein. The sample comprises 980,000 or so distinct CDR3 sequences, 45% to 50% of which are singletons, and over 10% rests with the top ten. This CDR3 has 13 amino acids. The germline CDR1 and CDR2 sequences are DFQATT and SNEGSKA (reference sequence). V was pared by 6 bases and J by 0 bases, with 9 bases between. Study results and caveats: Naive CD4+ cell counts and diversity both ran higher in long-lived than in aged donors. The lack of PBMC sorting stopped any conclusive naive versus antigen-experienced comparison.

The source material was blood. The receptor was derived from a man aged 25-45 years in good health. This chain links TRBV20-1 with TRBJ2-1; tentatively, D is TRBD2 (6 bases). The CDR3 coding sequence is TGCAGTGCAACCGGGAGCTCCTACAATGAGCAGTTCTTC. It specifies CSATGSSYNEQFF.